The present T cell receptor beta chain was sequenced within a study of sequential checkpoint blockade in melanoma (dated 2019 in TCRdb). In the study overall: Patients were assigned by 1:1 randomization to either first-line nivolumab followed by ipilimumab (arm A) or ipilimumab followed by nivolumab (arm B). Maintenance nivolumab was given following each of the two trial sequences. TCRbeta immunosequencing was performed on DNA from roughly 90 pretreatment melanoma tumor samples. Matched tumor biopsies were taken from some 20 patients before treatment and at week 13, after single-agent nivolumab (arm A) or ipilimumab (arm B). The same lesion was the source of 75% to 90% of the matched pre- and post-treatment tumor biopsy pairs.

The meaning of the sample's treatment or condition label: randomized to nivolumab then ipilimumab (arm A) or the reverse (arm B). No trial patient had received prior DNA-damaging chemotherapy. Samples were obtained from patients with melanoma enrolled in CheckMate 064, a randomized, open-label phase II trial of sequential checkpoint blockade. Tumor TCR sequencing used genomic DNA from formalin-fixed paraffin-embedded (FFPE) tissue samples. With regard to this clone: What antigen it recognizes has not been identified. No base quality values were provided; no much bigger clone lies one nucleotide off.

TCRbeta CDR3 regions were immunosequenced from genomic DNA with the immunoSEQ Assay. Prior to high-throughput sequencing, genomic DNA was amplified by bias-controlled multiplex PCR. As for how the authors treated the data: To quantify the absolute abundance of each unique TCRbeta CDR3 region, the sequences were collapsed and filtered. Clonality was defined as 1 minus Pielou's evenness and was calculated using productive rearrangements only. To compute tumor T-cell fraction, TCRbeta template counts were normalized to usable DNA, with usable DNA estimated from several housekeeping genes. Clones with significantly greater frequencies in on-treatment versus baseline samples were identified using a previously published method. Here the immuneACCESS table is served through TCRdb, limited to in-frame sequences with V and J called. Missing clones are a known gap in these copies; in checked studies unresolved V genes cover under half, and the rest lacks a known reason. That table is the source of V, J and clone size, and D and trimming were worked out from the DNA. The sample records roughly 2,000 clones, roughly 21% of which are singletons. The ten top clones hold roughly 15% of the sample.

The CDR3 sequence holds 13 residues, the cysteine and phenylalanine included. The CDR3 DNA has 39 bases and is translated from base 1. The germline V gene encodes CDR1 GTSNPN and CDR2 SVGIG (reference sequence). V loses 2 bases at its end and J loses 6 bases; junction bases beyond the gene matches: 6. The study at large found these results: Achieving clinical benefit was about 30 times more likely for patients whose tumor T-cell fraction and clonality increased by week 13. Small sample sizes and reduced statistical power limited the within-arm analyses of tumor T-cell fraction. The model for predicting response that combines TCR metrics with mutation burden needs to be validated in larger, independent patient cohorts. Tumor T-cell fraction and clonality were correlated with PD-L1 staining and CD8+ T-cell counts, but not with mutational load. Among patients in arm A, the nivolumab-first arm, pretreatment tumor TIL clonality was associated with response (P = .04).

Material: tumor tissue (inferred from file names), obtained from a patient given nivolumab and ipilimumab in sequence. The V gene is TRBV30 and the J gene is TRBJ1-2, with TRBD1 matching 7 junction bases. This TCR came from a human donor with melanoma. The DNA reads TGTGCCTGGAGTTCCGGGACAGATCATGGCTACACCTTC. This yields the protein CAWSSGTDHGYTF. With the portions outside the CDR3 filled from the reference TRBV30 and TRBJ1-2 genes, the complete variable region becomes SQTIHQWPATLVQPVGSPLSLECTVEGTSNPNLYWYRQAAGRGLQLLFYSVGIGQISSEVPQNLSASRPQDRQFILSSKKLLLSDSGFYLCAWSSGTDHGYTFGSGTRLTVV.